Below are 32 T cell receptor beta chains sequenced from a single sample in a study of T cells in Graves' hyperthyroidism and ophthalmopathy. TCR beta CDR3 regions were amplified from RNA transcripts. In the first-round RT-PCR of the TCR CDR3, the HTBI primer set was used. TCRdb fed the multiplex PCR reads into MiXCR, producing one record per CDR3 protein. This sample carries fewer than 450,000 distinct CDR3 sequences, around 15% of them seen once, and the ten largest clones take around 27%. Sequenced sample: blood. Receptors were obtained from a man between 50 and 59 years old with Graves' ophthalmopathy.

The DNA for the CDR3 is TGTGCCAGCAGTTTGTCTATCCCGGGCAGGAGCGCAACTAATGAAAAACTGTTTTTT. Translated: CASSLSIPGRSATNEKLFF. V gene TRBV27 combines with J gene TRBJ1-4; D is unresolved. Germline loops: CDR1 MNHEY, CDR2 SMNVEV (reference sequence). The V end lost 3 bases, the J end lost 0 bases, and 20 bases lay between the germline ends. The CDR3 length is 19 residues.

This clonotype has ten or more counts. The chain is built from TRBV3-1 and TRBJ2-2; weak D call: TRBD1 (6 bases). In germline, CDR1 is LGHDT, CDR2 YNNKEL (reference sequence). The CDR3 has 15 amino acids. V was pared by 5 bases and J by 4 bases, with 14 bases between. CDR3 amino acids: CASSSGGRGTGELFF. The CDR3 bases are TGTGCCAGCAGCTCTGGTGGCAGGGGCACCGGGGAGCTGTTTTTT.

This clonotype was detected ten times or more. V usage is TRBV11-1 and J usage is TRBJ2-5; D perhaps matches TRBD1 (5 bases). Germline V lookup: CDR1 SGHAT, CDR2 FQDESV (reference sequence). The CDR3 extends over 14 amino acids. V lost 8 bases and J 1 base, leaving 14 bases between the germline ends. As DNA, the CDR3 is TGTGCCAGCGGGGCTTCTCTCCCCCAAGAGACCCAGTACTTC. The encoded protein is CASGASLPQETQYF.

This clonotype turned up a few times. V and J are TRBV12-3 or TRBV12-4 and TRBJ2-6; D is unclear. The CDR3 contains 15 residues. The V end was cut by 3 bases, the J end by 0 bases, with 6 bases between. The chain's CDR3 is CASSFAGSGANVLTF. CDR3 DNA: TGTGCCAGCAGTTTTGCCGGCTCTGGGGCCAACGTCCTGACTTTC.

This clonotype was seen at least ten times. This chain links TRBV24-1 with TRBJ1-2, with D tentatively TRBD1 (5 bases). The V end lost 7 bases, the J end lost 3 bases, and 11 bases lay between the germline ends. This CDR3 is built from 13 residues. Per the germline V gene, CDR1 is KGHDR and CDR2 is SFDVKD. The CDR3 DNA reads TGTGCCACCAGAGCCAGGGCGGACTATGGCTACACCTTC. As protein: CATRARADYGYTF.

This clonotype was recorded at least ten times. This sequence joins TRBV3-1 and TRBJ2-7, with D maybe TRBD1 (6 bases). Trimming removed 2 bases from V and 0 bases from J, with 8 bases in between. The CDR3 has 14 amino acids. CDR1 LGHDT and CDR2 YNNKEL come from the germline V gene (reference sequence). The CDR3 nucleotides read TGTGCCAGCAGCCAACAGGGGCTCTCCTACGAGCAGTACTTC. It specifies CASSQQGLSYEQYF.

This clonotype was recorded at least ten times. The chain joins TRBV11-3 to TRBJ2-1; unclear D gene. The CDR3 has 12 residues. Trimming removed 5 bases from V and 5 bases from J, with 7 bases in between. In germline, CDR1 is SGHNT, CDR2 YENEEA. In nucleotides, the CDR3 is TGTGCCAGCAGCCAACAGCACAATGAGCAGTTCTTC. Translation gives CASSQQHNEQFF.

The V and J genes are TRBV30 and TRBJ2-5; D could derive from TRBD1 or TRBD2 (6 bases each). The CDR3 is made up of 14 amino acids. CDR1 and CDR2 from the germline V gene are GTSNPN and SVGIG (reference sequence). Trimming shortened V by 0 bases and J by 5 bases, and 13 bases separated the two germline ends. CDR3 in DNA: TGTGCCTGGAGTGTACAGGGCGGGGTGGAGACCCAGTACTTC. This gives the protein CAWSVQGGVETQYF.

This clonotype has at least ten counts. The CDR3 nucleotides are TGTGCCAGCAGTTTTCGTCCGCTGAATGAGCAGTTCTTC. Translated, it gives CASSFRPLNEQFF. This chain links TRBV12-3 or TRBV12-4 with TRBJ2-1; D ambiguous. The V end lost 3 bases, the J end lost 7 bases, and 10 bases lay between the germline ends. This CDR3 region has 13 residues.

In its sample, this clonotype was seen many times. The CDR3 here is CSVEEGQEKAFF. Written as DNA, the CDR3 is TGCAGCGTTGAAGAAGGTCAGGAGAAAGCTTTCTTT. The chain carries TRBV29-1 and TRBJ1-1, with no clear D. Per the germline V gene, CDR1 is SQVTM and CDR2 is ANQGSEA. V was shortened by 0 bases and J by 9 bases, with 11 bases between the two germline ends. The CDR3 is 12 residues long.

At least ten counts were recorded for this clonotype. V gene TRBV3-1 combines with J gene TRBJ1-2; a possible D gene is TRBD1 (6 bases). The germline V gene encodes CDR1 LGHDT and CDR2 YNNKEL (reference sequence). There are 18 residues in the CDR3. The ends were cut back, 2 bases at V and 1 base at J, with 20 bases in the middle. CDR3 bases: TGTGCCAGCAGCCAACTCTCTGGACAGCCGAATGTTAACTATGGCTACACCTTC. Protein sequence: CASSQLSGQPNVNYGYTF.

This clonotype was seen repeatedly, ten times or more. The chain recombines TRBV7-2 with TRBJ2-1, with 13 bases lining up with TRBD2. Germline V CDR1 and CDR2: SGHTA, FQGNSA. The CDR3 spans 15 residues. V trimming: 5 bases; J trimming: 8 bases; junction bases outside the gene matches: 6. For the CDR3, the DNA is TGTGCCAGCAGCACTAGCGGGAGGGCCTGGTATGAGCAGTTCTTC. As protein: CASSTSGRAWYEQFF.

In this sample, this clonotype turned up many times. V and J are TRBV3-1 and TRBJ2-5; D not certain. The CDR3 length is 12 residues. The germline V gene encodes CDR1 LGHDT and CDR2 YNNKEL (reference sequence). V dropped 2 bases and J dropped 3 bases, with 4 bases sitting between them. The chain's CDR3 is CASSQQEETQYF. The CDR3 DNA reads TGTGCCAGCAGCCAACAAGAAGAGACCCAGTACTTC.

V and J are TRBV30 and TRBJ1-1; D possibly corresponds to TRBD1 (6 bases). Looked up from germline, CDR1 is GTSNPN and CDR2 is SVGIG (reference sequence). V was cut by 2 bases and J by 1 base, with 14 bases left in between. CDR3 size: 15 residues. In nucleotides, the CDR3 is TGTGCCTGGAGTCCCTCGCCGGGACAGAACACTGAAGCTTTCTTT. Protein: CAWSPSPGQNTEAFF.

Many counts were recorded for this clonotype. The chain links TRBV30 to TRBJ1-6; no firm D call. The CDR3 covers 13 residues. Germline V gives CDR1 GTSNPN, CDR2 SVGIG (reference sequence). V was clipped by 1 base and J by 8 bases, with 9 bases between them. The CDR3 is CAWSEIRDSPLHF. The CDR3 DNA is TGTGCCTGGAGTGAGATCAGAGATTCACCCCTCCACTTT.

This clonotype was counted ten times or more. The J gene is TRBJ2-1, the V gene TRBV5-1; TRBD1 might be the D (5 bases). V was clipped by 0 bases and J by 2 bases, with 12 bases between them. CDR1 and CDR2 (germline): SGHRS, YFSETQ. The CDR3 sequence is 16 residues long. The CDR3: CASSLEGSGPYNEQFF. The CDR3 coding sequence is TGCGCCAGCAGCTTGGAGGGGTCAGGGCCCTACAATGAGCAGTTCTTC.

This clonotype came up many times. The CDR3 sequence is CASSPGRESYNEQFF. The CDR3 region has the DNA TGTGCCAGCTCACCGGGCAGGGAGTCCTACAATGAGCAGTTCTTC. This chain connects TRBV18 to TRBJ2-1; D tentatively reads TRBD1 or TRBD2 (5 bases each). The CDR3 is made up of 15 amino acids. The V and J ends lost 3 bases and 1 base respectively, with 10 bases between them. Germline lookup yields CDR1 KGHSH and CDR2 LQKENI. The full variable domain, rest sourced from reference TRBV18 and TRBJ2-1, is NAGVMQNPRHLVRRRGQEARLRCSPMKGHSHVYWYRQLPEEGLKFMVYLQKENIIDESGMPKERFSAEFPKEGPSILRIQQVVRGDSAAYFCASSPGRESYNEQFFGPGTRLTVL.

The J gene is TRBJ2-7, the V gene TRBV5-8, with TRBD2 identical over 7 bases. The CDR3 is 15 residues long. Germline lookup yields CDR1 SGHTS and CDR2 YDEGEE. The V gene end was trimmed by 0 bases and the J gene end by 4 bases; junction bases not matched to a gene: 7. The CDR3 DNA is TGTGCCAGCAGCTTGGGCGGGAGAGGTGTGTACGAGCAGTACTTC. Protein product: CASSLGGRGVYEQYF.

This clonotype showed up many times. The chain recombines TRBV5-1 with TRBJ2-1, with D tentatively TRBD1 (6 bases). Trimming cost V 4 bases and J 6 bases, with 17 bases left between them. This CDR3 comprises 15 residues. Germline CDR1 and CDR2: SGHRS and YFSETQ. The CDR3 is CASSPGHNGPNEQFF. DNA for the CDR3: TGCGCCAGCAGCCCGGGACACAACGGACCCAATGAGCAGTTCTTC.

This clonotype was detected only a few times. The chain is built from TRBV5-1 and TRBJ2-1, with D tentatively TRBD1 (6 bases). CDR3 length: 14 residues. Germline CDR1 and CDR2: SGHRS and YFSETQ. Trimming left V 0 bases short and J 2 bases short, with 6 bases between. The CDR3 bases are TGCGCCAGCAGCTTGGGGGACACCTACAATGAGCAGTTCTTC. It specifies CASSLGDTYNEQFF.

This clonotype was found a few times. V is TRBV5-1 and J is TRBJ2-1, with a tentative D call TRBD1 (6 bases). V lost 4 bases and J 0 bases, leaving 11 bases between the germline ends. This CDR3 is 15 amino acids long. CDR1 and CDR2 from the germline V gene are SGHRS and YFSETQ. This CDR3 reads CASSAQGTSYNEQFF. The CDR3, as DNA: TGCGCCAGCAGCGCACAGGGAACCTCCTACAATGAGCAGTTCTTC.

This clonotype appeared a few times. V usage is TRBV19 and J usage is TRBJ2-1; 7 nucleotides line up with TRBD1. The J call could be wrong; TRBJ2-7 is a better fit for the DNA end. The germline gives CDR1 LNHDA, CDR2 SQIVND (reference sequence). CDR3 length equals 15 residues. CDR3 sequence (DNA): TGTGCCAGTAGTATCGTGGGGACAGATAACAATGAGCAGTACTTC. It is translated as CASSIVGTDNNEQYF.

This clonotype was recorded many times. The chain recombines TRBV30 with TRBJ1-3, with a weak D call TRBD1 (6 bases). Looked up from germline, CDR1 is GTSNPN and CDR2 is SVGIG (reference sequence). V dropped 2 bases and J dropped 0 bases, with 11 bases sitting between them. This CDR3 has 15 residues. The CDR3 bases are TGTGCCTGGAGTAGAACAGGGAACTCTGGAAACACCATATATTTT. This sequence encodes CAWSRTGNSGNTIYF.

This clonotype was seen many times. This chain connects TRBV5-1 to TRBJ2-7; TRBD2 matches 12 bases. Trimming removed 3 bases from V and 5 bases from J; junction bases left unmatched: 9. Germline lookup yields CDR1 SGHRS and CDR2 YFSETQ. CDR3 size: 16 residues. The CDR3 here is CASSWGLAGAGDEQYF. CDR3 nucleotides: TGCGCCAGCAGCTGGGGACTAGCGGGTGCTGGGGACGAGCAGTACTTC.

This clonotype was counted ten times or more. The chain recombines TRBV2 with TRBJ2-1; TRBD2 matches at 7 bases. Per the germline V gene, CDR1 is SNHLY and CDR2 is FYNNEI. This CDR3 contains 15 residues. With V trimmed by 7 bases and J by 3 bases, 9 bases remained unmatched. This chain's CDR3 is CASMGGASGYNEQFF. The DNA of the CDR3 is TGTGCCAGCATGGGTGGCGCTAGCGGCTACAATGAGCAGTTCTTC.

This clonotype has a count of ten or more. The chain carries TRBV28 and TRBJ1-2, with D possibly matching TRBD1 (5 bases). The CDR3 extends over 16 amino acids. CDR1 and CDR2 (germline): MDHEN, SYDVKM. The germline V and J ends were trimmed by 2 bases and 6 bases, with 19 bases remaining between them. The CDR3, as DNA: TGTGCCAGCAGTTTAAGACAAGGGGCCGTTTTCGATGGCTACACCTTC. This translates into CASSLRQGAVFDGYTF.

This clonotype was detected a few times. The chain couples TRBV6-1 to TRBJ1-6, with 8 bases identical to TRBD1. The CDR3 totals 15 residues. Germline CDR1 reads MNHNS; CDR2 reads SASEGT. The V segment lost 7 bases and the J segment 10 bases; nucleotides outside the gene matches: 12. For the CDR3, the DNA is TGTGCCAGCAAAGGACAGGGCCTAGTCGAGTCACCCCTCCACTTT. Its translation: CASKGQGLVESPLHF.

This clonotype came up many times. The gene calls are TRBV20-1 and TRBJ2-7; tentative D call: TRBD1 (5 bases). The CDR3 totals 13 residues. Germline CDR1 DFQATT, CDR2 SNEGSKA (reference sequence). Trimming stripped 3 bases from V and 6 bases from J, with 15 bases between. The DNA of the CDR3 is TGCAGTGCTAGTAGGCAGGGAAAGTTCGAGCAGTACTTC. The encoded protein is CSASRQGKFEQYF.

This clonotype was recorded at least ten times. This sequence joins TRBV28 and TRBJ1-1, with unresolved D. The V end lost 1 base, the J end lost 4 bases, and 10 bases lay between the germline ends. Germline V gene data show CDR1 as MDHEN and CDR2 as SYDVKM. This CDR3 is built from 14 residues. The CDR3 loop is CASSLFKTSTEAFF. In nucleotides, the CDR3 is TGTGCCAGCAGTTTATTCAAAACGAGCACTGAAGCTTTCTTT. The complete variable domain, with remaining parts taken from reference TRBV28 and TRBJ1-1, reads DVKVTQSSRYLVKRTGEKVFLECVQDMDHENMFWYRQDPGLGLRLIYFSYDVKMKEKGDIPEGYSVSREKKERFSLILESASTNQTSMYLCASSLFKTSTEAFFGQGTRLTVV.

As for this clonotype: It may be a read error: a sequence one base away is much more abundant. The rearrangement links TRBV2 to TRBJ2-7, with D possibly matching TRBD2 (5 bases). Trimming cost V 6 bases and J 4 bases, with 13 bases left between them. The CDR3 consists of 13 residues. The V gene's germline CDR1 is SNHLY and CDR2 FYNNEI. CDR3 DNA: TGTGCCAGCAGGGAGGACGGTTTGTACGAGCAGTACTTC. The encoded protein is CASREDGLYEQYF.

This clonotype appeared a few times. The chain carries TRBV6-1 and TRBJ2-1; TRBD2 matches 12 bases. J lost 7 bases, V lost 6 bases, and 10 bases had no gene match. The germline V gene encodes CDR1 MNHNS and CDR2 SASEGT. This CDR3 spans 16 amino acids. This CDR3 is CASRGGTSGQGNEQFF. Written as DNA, the CDR3 is TGTGCCAGCAGAGGAGGGACTAGCGGGCAAGGGAATGAGCAGTTCTTC.

This chain joins TRBV5-5 and TRBJ2-7; TRBD2 might be the D (6 bases). This CDR3 has 14 amino acids. Germline V gene data show CDR1 as SGHKS and CDR2 as YYEKEE (reference sequence). V dropped 3 bases and J dropped 3 bases, with 13 bases sitting between them. CDR3 nucleotides: TGTGCCAGCAGCTCAATAGACGGGGGCTACGAGCAGTACTTC. This gives the protein CASSSIDGGYEQYF.